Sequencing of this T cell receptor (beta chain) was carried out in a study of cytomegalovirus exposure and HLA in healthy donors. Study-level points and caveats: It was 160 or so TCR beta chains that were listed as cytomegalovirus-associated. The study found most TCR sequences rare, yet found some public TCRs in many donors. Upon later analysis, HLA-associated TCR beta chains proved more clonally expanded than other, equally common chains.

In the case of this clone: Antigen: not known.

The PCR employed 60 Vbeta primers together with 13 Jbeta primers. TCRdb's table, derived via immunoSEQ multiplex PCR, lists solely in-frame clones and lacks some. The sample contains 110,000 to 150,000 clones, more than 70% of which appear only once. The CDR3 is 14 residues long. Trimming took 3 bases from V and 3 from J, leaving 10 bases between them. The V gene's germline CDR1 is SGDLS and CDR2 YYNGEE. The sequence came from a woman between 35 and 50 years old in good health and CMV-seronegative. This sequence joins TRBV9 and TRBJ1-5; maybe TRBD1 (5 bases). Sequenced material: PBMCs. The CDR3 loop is CASSGGTHNQPQHF. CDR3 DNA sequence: TGTGCCAGCAGCGGCGGGACCCACAATCAGCCCCAGCATTTT. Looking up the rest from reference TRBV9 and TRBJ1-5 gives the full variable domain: DSGVTQTPKHLITATGQRVTLRCSPRSGDLSVYWYQQSLDQGLQFLIQYYNGEERAKGNILERFSAQQFPDLHSELNLSSLELGDSALYFCASSGGTHNQPQHFGDGTRLSIL.